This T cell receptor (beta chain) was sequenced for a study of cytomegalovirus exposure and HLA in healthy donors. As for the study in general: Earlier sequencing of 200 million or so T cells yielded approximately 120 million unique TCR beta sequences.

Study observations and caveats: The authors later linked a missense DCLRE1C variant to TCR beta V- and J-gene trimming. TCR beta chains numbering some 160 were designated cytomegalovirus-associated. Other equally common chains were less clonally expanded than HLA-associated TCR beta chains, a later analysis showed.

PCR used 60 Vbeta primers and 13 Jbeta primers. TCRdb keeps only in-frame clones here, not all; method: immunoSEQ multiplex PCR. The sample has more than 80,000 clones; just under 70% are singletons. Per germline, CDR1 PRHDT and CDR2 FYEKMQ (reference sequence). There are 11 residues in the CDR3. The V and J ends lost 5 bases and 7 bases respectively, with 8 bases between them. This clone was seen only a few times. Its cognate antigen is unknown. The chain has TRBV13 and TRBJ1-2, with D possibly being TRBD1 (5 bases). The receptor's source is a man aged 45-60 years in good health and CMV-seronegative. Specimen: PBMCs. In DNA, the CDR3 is TGTGCCAGCAGCCGCAGGGTTGGCTACACCTTC. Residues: CASSRRVGYTF. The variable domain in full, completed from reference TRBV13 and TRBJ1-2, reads AAGVIQSPRHLIKEKRETATLKCYPIPRHDTVYWYQQGPGQDPQFLISFYEKMQSDKGSIPDRFSAQQFSDYHSELNMSSLELGDSALYFCASSRRVGYTFGSGTRLTVV.